This note documents a single T cell receptor (beta chain) sequence. The germline gives CDR1 SGHAT, CDR2 FQNNGV. J lost 0 bases, V lost 5 bases, and 11 bases had no gene match. This CDR3 is built from 19 residues. Generated by immunoSEQ multiplex PCR, the TCRdb table keeps only in-frame clones and is missing some. Seen here are some 380,000 clones, around 90% observed once, and the top ten hold roughly 2%. The data were taken from a study of blood T cell repertoires in COVID-19. About the research overall: Sites in the United States, Italy and Spain provided acute and convalescent COVID-19 samples. Sample material is recorded as cDNA or gDNA derived from T cells, B-cell-depleted T cells, or PBMCs.

Enrollees, roughly 18 to 90 years old, lived in 20 to 25 US areas. Grouping used clinical history reported by participants in a survey and questionnaire. The TCR was taken from a woman aged 40-49 years with acute COVID-19. This chain links TRBV11-2 with TRBJ2-1; TRBD2 aligns across 12 bases. Sequencing input: PBMCs or T cells enriched from blood (not recorded which). This CDR3 reads CASSPTRGTSGLSYNEQFF. The DNA of the CDR3 is TGTGCCAGCAGCCCGACTAGGGGGACTAGCGGGCTCTCCTACAATGAGCAGTTCTTC.